This T cell receptor (beta chain) was found in a study of cytomegalovirus exposure and HLA in healthy donors. The wider study: A previous analysis identified 95 million to 130 million unique TCR beta sequences derived from roughly 180 million T cells. Study-wide points: By a later analysis, the bulk of CMV-associated TCR beta chains appeared HLA-restricted. A few chains linked to CMV were shown in vitro to be specific for CMV antigens.

Note on this clone: The antigen remains undetermined.

V was trimmed by 5 bases and J by 8 bases, leaving 21 bases between them. This CDR3 is 15 amino acids long. Per the germline V gene, CDR1 is MGHDK and CDR2 is SYGVNS. At collection, donors were nominally healthy, but unrecorded immune exposures were probable. PCR involved 60 Vbeta and 13 Jbeta primers. Here immunoSEQ multiplex PCR was the method, and the copy in TCRdb shows in-frame clones only, minus some. The table lists 95,000 to 150,000 clones. Sequencing input: PBMCs. The sequence derives from a man younger than 35 in good health and CMV-seronegative. The J gene is TRBJ1-1, the V gene TRBV25-1; D possibly corresponds to TRBD1 (6 bases). CDR3 nucleotides: TGTGCCAGCAGTCCGCTAAGTGGGGGCTTGGGGGAAGCTTTCTTT. This codes for CASSPLSGGLGEAFF.